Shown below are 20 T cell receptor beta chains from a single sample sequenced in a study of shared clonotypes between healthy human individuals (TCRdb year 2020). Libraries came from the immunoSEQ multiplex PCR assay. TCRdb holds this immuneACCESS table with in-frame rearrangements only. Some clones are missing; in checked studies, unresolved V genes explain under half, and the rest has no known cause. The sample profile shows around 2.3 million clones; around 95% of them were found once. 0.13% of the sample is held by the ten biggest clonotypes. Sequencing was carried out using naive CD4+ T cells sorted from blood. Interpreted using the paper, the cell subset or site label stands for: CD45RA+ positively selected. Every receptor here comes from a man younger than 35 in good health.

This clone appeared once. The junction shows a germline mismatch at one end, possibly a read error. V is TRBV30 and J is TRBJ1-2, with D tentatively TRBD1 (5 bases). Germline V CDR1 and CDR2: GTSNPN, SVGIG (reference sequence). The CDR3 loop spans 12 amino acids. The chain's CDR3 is CAWSRTGQGGSF. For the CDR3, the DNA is TGTGCCTGGAGTCGTACCGGGCAGGGAGGGAGCTTC.

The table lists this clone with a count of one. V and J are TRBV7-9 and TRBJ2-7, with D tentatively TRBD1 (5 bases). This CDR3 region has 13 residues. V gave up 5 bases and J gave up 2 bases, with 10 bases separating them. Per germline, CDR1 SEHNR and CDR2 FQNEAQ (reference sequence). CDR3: CASSRRTPYEQYF. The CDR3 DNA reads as TGTGCCAGCAGCCGTAGGACACCCTACGAGCAGTACTTC.

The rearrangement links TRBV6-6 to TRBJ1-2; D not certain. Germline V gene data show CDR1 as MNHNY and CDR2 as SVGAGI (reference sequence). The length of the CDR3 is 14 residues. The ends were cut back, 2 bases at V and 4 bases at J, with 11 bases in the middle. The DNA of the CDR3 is TGTGCCAGCAGTTACGAAGCAGGCCGCTATGGCTACACCTTC. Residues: CASSYEAGRYGYTF.

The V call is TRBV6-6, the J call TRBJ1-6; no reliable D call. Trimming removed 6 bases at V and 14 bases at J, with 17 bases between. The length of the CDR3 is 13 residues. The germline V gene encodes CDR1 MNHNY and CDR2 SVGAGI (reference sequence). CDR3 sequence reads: CASSPVDGVTLHF. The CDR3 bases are TGTGCCAGCAGCCCGGTCGACGGCGTAACCCTCCACTTT.

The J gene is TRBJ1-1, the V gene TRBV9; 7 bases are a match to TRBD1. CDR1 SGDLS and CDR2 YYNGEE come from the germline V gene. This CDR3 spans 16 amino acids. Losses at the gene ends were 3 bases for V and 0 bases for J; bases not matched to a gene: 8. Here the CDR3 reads CASSGTGVEMNTEAFF. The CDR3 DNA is TGTGCCAGCAGCGGCACAGGGGTGGAGATGAACACTGAAGCTTTCTTT. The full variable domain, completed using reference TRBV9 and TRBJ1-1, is DSGVTQTPKHLITATGQRVTLRCSPRSGDLSVYWYQQSLDQGLQFLIQYYNGEERAKGNILERFSAQQFPDLHSELNLSSLELGDSALYFCASSGTGVEMNTEAFFGQGTRLTVV.

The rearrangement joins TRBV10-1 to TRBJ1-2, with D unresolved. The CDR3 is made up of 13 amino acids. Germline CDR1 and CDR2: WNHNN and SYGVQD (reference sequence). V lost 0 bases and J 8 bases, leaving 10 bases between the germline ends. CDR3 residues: CASSESLTRGYTF. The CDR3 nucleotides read TGCGCCAGCAGTGAGTCGCTGACGCGGGGCTACACCTTC.

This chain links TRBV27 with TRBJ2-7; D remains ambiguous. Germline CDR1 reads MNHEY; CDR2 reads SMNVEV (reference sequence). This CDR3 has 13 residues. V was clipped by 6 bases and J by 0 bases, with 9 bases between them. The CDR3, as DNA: TGTGCCAGCAGCCGTGGACCCTCCTACGAGCAGTACTTC. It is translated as CASSRGPSYEQYF.

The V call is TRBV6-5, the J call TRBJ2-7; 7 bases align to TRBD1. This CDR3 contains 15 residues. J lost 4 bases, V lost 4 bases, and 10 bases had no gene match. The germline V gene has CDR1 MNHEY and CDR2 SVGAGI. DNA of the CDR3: TGTGCCAGCAGTTCCCCTTTGACAGGGTTTTACGAGCAGTACTTC. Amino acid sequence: CASSSPLTGFYEQYF.

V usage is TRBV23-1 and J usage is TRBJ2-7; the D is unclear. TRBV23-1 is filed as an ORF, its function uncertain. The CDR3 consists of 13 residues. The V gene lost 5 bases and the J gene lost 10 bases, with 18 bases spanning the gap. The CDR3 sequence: CASSSLSGLPQYF. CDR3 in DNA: TGCGCCAGCAGTTCCCTTTCCGGGCTCCCTCAGTACTTC.

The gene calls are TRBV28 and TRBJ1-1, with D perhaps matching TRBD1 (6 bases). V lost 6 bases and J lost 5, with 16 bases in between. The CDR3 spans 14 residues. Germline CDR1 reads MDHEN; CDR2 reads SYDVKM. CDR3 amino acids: CASSNRVDGTEAFF. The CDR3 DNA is TGTGCCAGCAGCAACAGGGTGGATGGGACTGAAGCTTTCTTT.

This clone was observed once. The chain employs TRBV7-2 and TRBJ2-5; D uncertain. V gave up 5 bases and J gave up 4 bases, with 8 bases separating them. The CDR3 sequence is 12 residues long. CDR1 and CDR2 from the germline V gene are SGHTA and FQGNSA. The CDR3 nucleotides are TGTGCCAGCAGCCCACGCGGAGAGACCCAGTACTTC. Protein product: CASSPRGETQYF.

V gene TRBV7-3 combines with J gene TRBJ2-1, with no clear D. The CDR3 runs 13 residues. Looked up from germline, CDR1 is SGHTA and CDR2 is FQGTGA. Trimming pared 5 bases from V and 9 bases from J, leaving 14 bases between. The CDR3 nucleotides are TGTGCCAGCAGCCCGATAAGTTTAGGTGAGCAGTTCTTC. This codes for CASSPISLGEQFF.

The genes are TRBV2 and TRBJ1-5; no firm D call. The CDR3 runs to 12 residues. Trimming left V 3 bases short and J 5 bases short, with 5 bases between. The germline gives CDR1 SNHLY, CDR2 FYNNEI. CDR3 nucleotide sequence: TGTGCCAGCAGTGAGGCCTATCAGCCCCAGCATTTT. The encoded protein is CASSEAYQPQHF.

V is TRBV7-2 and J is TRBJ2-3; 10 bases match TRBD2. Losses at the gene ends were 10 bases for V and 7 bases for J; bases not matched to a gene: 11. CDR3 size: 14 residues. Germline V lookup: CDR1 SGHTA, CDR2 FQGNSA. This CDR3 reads CATEPGLAIYTQYF. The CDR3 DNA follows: TGTGCCACCGAACCGGGACTAGCGATCTATACGCAGTATTTT.

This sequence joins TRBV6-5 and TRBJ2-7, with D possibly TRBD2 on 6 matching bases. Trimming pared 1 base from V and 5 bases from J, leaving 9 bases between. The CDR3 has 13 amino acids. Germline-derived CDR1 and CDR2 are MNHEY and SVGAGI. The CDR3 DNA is TGTGCCAGCAGTTACTGGGGGAGGAACGAGCAGTACTTC. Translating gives CASSYWGRNEQYF.

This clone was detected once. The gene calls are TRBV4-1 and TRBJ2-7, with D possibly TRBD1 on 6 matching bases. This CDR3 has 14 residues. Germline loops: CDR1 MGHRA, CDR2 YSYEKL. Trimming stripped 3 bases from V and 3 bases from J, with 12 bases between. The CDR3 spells CASSQPDRFYEQYF. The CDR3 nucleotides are TGCGCCAGCAGCCAGCCGGACAGATTCTACGAGCAGTACTTC.

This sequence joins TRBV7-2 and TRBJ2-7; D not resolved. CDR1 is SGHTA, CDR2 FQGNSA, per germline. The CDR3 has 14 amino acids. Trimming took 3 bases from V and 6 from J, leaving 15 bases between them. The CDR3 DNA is TGTGCCAGCAGCTTTGTCCCGGATAGGAGCGAGCAGTACTTC. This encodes CASSFVPDRSEQYF.

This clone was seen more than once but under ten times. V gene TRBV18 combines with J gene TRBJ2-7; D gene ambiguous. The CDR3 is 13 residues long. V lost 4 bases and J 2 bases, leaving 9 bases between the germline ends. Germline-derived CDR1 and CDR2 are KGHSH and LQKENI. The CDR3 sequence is CASSRDTTYEQYF. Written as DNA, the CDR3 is TGTGCCAGCTCACGCGACACCACCTACGAGCAGTACTTC.

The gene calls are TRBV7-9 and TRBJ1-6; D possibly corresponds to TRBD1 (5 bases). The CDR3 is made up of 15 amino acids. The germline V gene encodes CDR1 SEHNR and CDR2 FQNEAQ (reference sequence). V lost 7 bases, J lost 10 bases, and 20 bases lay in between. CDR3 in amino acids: CASTPLGTSSSPLHF. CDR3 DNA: TGTGCCAGCACCCCCCTCGGGACTTCTAGCTCACCCCTCCACTTT.

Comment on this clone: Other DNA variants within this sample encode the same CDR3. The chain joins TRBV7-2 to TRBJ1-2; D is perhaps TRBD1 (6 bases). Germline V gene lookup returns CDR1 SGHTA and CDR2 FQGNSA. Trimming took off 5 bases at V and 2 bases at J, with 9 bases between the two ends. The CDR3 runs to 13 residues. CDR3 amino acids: CASSPDRNYGYTF. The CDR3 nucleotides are TGTGCCAGCAGCCCCGACAGGAACTATGGCTACACCTTC.